This is a list of T cell receptor beta chains from one sample in a study of T-cell memory formation after mild COVID-19. TCRdb processed the 5' RACE reads anew with MiXCR; each CDR3 protein has one entry. Of approximately 48,000 distinct CDR3 sequences in the sample, approximately 8% were seen once. Sequenced material: PBMCs or a T cell subset sorted from them (not recorded which). These receptors were obtained from a young man who had mild COVID-19 (a few samples of this study predate the infection). Cell type and time point are not known. CDR3s include the opening cysteine and the closing phenylalanine or tryptophan. D genes are given only for firm matches. Clone sizes are given selectively: once, few, many, or a class where the clone is expanded.

TRBV24-1	TRBJ1-1	NA	many	CATSDEGLRAFF	TGTGCCACCAGTGATGAAGGTTTGAGGGCTTTCTTT
TRBV6-5	TRBJ2-3	NA	many	CASSYSPGDTDTQYF	TGTGCCAGCAGTTACTCCCCAGGGGACACAGATACGCAGTATTTT
TRBV24-1	TRBJ1-6	TRBD1	NA	CATSDRQNSPLHF	TGTGCCACCTCGGACAGGCAAAATTCACCCCTCCACTTT
TRBV5-1	TRBJ2-1	TRBD2	many	CATNPGGISYNEQFF	TGCGCCACCAACCCGGGGGGTATCTCCTACAATGAGCAGTTCTTC
TRBV9	TRBJ1-3	NA	few	CASSVAPSSGNTIYF	TGTGCCAGCAGCGTAGCCCCAAGCTCTGGAAACACCATATATTTT
TRBV5-1	TRBJ2-6	NA	many	CASRLRSGANVLTF	TGCGCCAGCAGATTGAGGTCCGGGGCCAACGTCCTGACTTTC
TRBV12-3/TRBV12-4	TRBJ1-2	TRBD1	NA	CASRSQGAQYGYTF	TGTGCCAGCAGATCACAGGGGGCACAATATGGCTACACCTTC
TRBV12-3/TRBV12-4	TRBJ2-5	NA	NA	CASSLGGVGIQETQYF	TGTGCCAGCAGTTTAGGTGGCGTGGGGATCCAAGAGACCCAGTACTTC
TRBV7-2	TRBJ2-7	NA	few	CASSLILDTGYEQYF	TGTGCCAGCAGCTTAATTTTGGACACTGGCTACGAGCAGTACTTC
TRBV12-3/TRBV12-4	TRBJ2-2	TRBD2	many	CASSLNGGVNGELFF	TGTGCCAGCAGTTTAAACGGGGGGGTTAACGGGGAGCTGTTTTTT
TRBV5-6	TRBJ2-5	NA	NA	CASGDGGRETQYF	TGTGCCAGCGGAGACGGGGGAAGGGAGACCCAGTACTTC
TRBV20-1	TRBJ2-5	NA	few	CSAMTSGETQYF	TGCAGTGCTATGACTAGTGGGGAGACCCAGTACTTC
TRBV7-2	TRBJ1-2	NA	NA	CASSLRPGKDGYTF	TGTGCCAGCAGCTTAAGGCCAGGGAAGGATGGCTACACCTTC
TRBV5-6	TRBJ2-3	NA	many	CASSSGQRSSTDTQYF	TGTGCCAGCAGCTCTGGGCAGCGCTCTAGCACAGATACGCAGTATTTT
TRBV10-3	TRBJ2-1	NA	many	CAISGQSGEQFF	TGTGCCATCAGTGGACAGTCGGGAGAGCAGTTCTTC
TRBV7-9	TRBJ1-1	TRBD1	NA	CASSLGQGAEAFF	TGTGCCAGCAGCCTAGGACAGGGGGCTGAAGCTTTCTTT
TRBV7-9	TRBJ2-2	NA	many	CASSEGGSRTGELFF	TGTGCCAGCAGCGAAGGGGGATCGCGCACCGGGGAGCTGTTTTTT
TRBV18	TRBJ2-5	NA	few	CATSLRETQYF	TGTGCCACCTCGTTGCGGGAGACCCAGTACTTC
TRBV7-2	TRBJ1-2	TRBD1	few	CASSPAGQINYGYTF	TGTGCCAGCAGCCCCGCGGGACAGATCAACTATGGCTACACCTTC
TRBV7-2	TRBJ2-1	TRBD1	medium-sized	CASSARTGGREVFF	TGTGCCAGCAGCGCCCGGACAGGGGGCCGGGAGGTGTTCTTC
TRBV20-1	TRBJ1-5	NA	few	CRATQGSNQPQHF	TGCAGAGCGACTCAAGGGAGCAATCAGCCCCAGCATTTT
TRBV4-2	TRBJ2-5	NA	medium-sized	CASSQVVQETQYF	TGTGCCAGCAGCCAAGTGGTGCAGGAGACCCAGTACTTC
TRBV5-1	TRBJ2-5	TRBD1	many	CASRTGIRETQYF	TGCGCCAGCAGGACAGGGATCAGGGAGACCCAGTACTTC
TRBV28	TRBJ2-5	TRBD1	few	CASSLYPTGGGETQYF	TGTGCCAGCAGTTTGTACCCGACAGGGGGCGGTGAGACCCAGTACTTC
TRBV20-1	TRBJ2-1	NA	many	CSARTWGKTSYNEQFF	TGCAGTGCTAGAACCTGGGGGAAAACCTCCTACAATGAGCAGTTCTTC
TRBV29-1	TRBJ2-1	TRBD2	many	CSVQRLAGSYNEQFF	TGCAGCGTTCAAAGACTAGCCGGCTCCTACAATGAGCAGTTCTTC
TRBV7-7	TRBJ2-3	NA	few	CASSPGASDTQYF	TGTGCTAGCAGCCCCGGGGCCTCAGATACGCAGTATTTT
TRBV7-2	TRBJ1-5	NA	many	CASSTQGVSNQPQHF	TGTGCCAGCAGCACACAGGGAGTAAGCAATCAGCCCCAGCATTTT
TRBV20-1	TRBJ1-2	TRBD1	NA	CSAMTGKNYGYTF	TGCAGTGCGATGACAGGGAAGAACTATGGCTACACCTTC
TRBV3-1	TRBJ2-3	NA	NA	CASSRLGDTQYF	TGTGCCAGCAGCCGTCTCGGAGATACGCAGTATTTT
TRBV27	TRBJ2-3	TRBD1	few	CATTPGQGSDTQYF	TGTGCCACCACGCCGGGACAGGGATCAGATACGCAGTATTTT